A selection of T cell receptor beta chains follows, all from one sample in a study of control samples from healthy donors and cancer patients. Generated by immunoSEQ multiplex PCR, the TCRdb table keeps only in-frame clones and is missing some. There are approximately 100,000 clones in the sample; 86% occur only once, and around 21% lies in the top ten. Sequencing was done on a sample of blood. The receptors here all came from a man aged 25-45 years in good health. Each CDR3 is given with its conserved first and last residue. Fields, in order: J gene, clone size, D gene, V gene, CDR3 DNA, CDR3 protein. D genes are given only for firm matches. A row's size may be missing; if present it is once, few, many or a size class.

TRBJ1-3	NA	TRBD1	TRBV30	TGTGCCTGGGGGGACCGGACAGGGAGGAAAAACACCATATATTTT	CAWGDRTGRKNTIYF
TRBJ1-3	NA	NA	TRBV25-1	TGTGCCAGCAGTCCGAGCTCTGGAAACACCATATATTTT	CASSPSSGNTIYF
TRBJ1-1	NA	NA	TRBV4-1	TGCGCCAGCAGCCATGACTATGGGCAGGAGTCTGAAGCTTTCTTT	CASSHDYGQESEAFF
TRBJ1-1	NA	NA	TRBV5-1	TGCGCCAGCAGACCCCAAACAGGAACCGGTGCGGGGGTTGTTGCTTTCTTT	CASRPQTGTGAGVVAFF
TRBJ1-5	NA	NA	TRBV6-1	TGTGCCAGCAGTGAAGCATCGCGGGGGGGCCAGCCCCAGCATTTT	CASSEASRGGQPQHF
TRBJ1-2	NA	NA	TRBV27	TGTGCCAGCAGCTTGAAAGGCTATGGCTACACCTTC	CASSLKGYGYTF
TRBJ1-5	NA	NA	TRBV19	TGTGCCAGTAGACCCCGGGAGGTCTCCAATCAGCCCCAGCATTTT	CASRPREVSNQPQHF
TRBJ2-7	NA	TRBD2	TRBV5-4	TGTGCCAGCAGCTCTCAAGCGGGGGGGCCTAAGTCCTACGAGCAGTACTTC	CASSSQAGGPKSYEQYF
TRBJ1-1	NA	NA	TRBV24-1	TGTGCCACCAGTGAATCGGGAGACACTGAAGCTTTCTTT	CATSESGDTEAFF
TRBJ2-7	once	NA	TRBV19	TGTGCCAGTAGCATAGTTAGGACTACTACTGTGGAGCAGTACTTC	CASSIVRTTTVEQYF
TRBJ1-4	NA	NA	TRBV27	TGTGCCAGCAGTTTAGCGGTGGTGGGTGAAAAACTGTTTTTT	CASSLAVVGEKLFF
TRBJ1-3	NA	NA	TRBV9	TGTGCCAGCAGCGTAGAGGACGGTCTCAGCTCTGGAAACACCATATATTTT	CASSVEDGLSSGNTIYF
TRBJ2-1	NA	TRBD1	TRBV7-8	TGTGCCAGCAGCTTATTCCTACAGGGGGGCGAGCAGTTCTTC	CASSLFLQGGEQFF
TRBJ2-5	NA	NA	TRBV5-1	TGCGCCAGCAGCTTGTGGCAGGGTAGTGGAGAGACCCAGTACTTC	CASSLWQGSGETQYF
TRBJ2-7	once	TRBD2	TRBV29-1	TGCAGCGTTGAATCGGGGGCCGGGGGGGCCTACGAGCAGTACTTC	CSVESGAGGAYEQYF
TRBJ1-2	once	NA	TRBV24-1	TGTGCCACCAGTGATTTGGAGGGGAACTATGGCTACACCTTC	CATSDLEGNYGYTF
TRBJ2-3	NA	NA	TRBV6-5	TGTGCCAGCAGTTCGACAGCAGATACGCAGTATTTT	CASSSTADTQYF
TRBJ1-5	NA	NA	TRBV21-1	TGTGCCAGCAGCTCACGACCCCATAGCAATCAGCCCCAGCATTTT	CASSSRPHSNQPQHF
TRBJ1-1	NA	NA	TRBV21-1	TGTGCCAGCAGCTTCCAGGAAACCGGGACTCTGAACACTGAAGCTTTCTTT	CASSFQETGTLNTEAFF
TRBJ1-4	NA	NA	TRBV4-1	TGCGCCAGCAGCCACCGAGGGGACTATGAAAAACTGTTTTTT	CASSHRGDYEKLFF
TRBJ2-3	NA	TRBD1	TRBV27	TGTGCCAGCAGTTCCCCCGGGACAGGGCCAGATACGCAGTATTTT	CASSSPGTGPDTQYF
TRBJ1-4	NA	NA	TRBV10-1	TGCGCCAGCAGTCAAGAGAGAGGGGTTAATGAAAAACTGTTTTTT	CASSQERGVNEKLFF
TRBJ1-2	NA	NA	TRBV6-5	TGTGCCAGCAGACGGGGGAGGGATGGGGGCTACACCTTC	CASRRGRDGGYTF
TRBJ2-2	NA	NA	TRBV7-7	TGTGCCAGCAGCTTAGAGGGGAACACCGGGGAGCTGTTTTTT	CASSLEGNTGELFF
TRBJ1-1	NA	NA	TRBV4-2	TGTGCCAGCAGCGCCCAGGGTTCTGAAGCTTTCTTT	CASSAQGSEAFF
TRBJ2-2	NA	NA	TRBV19	TGTGCCAGTAGTCAGAAAGCGAACACCGGGGAGCTGTTTTTT	CASSQKANTGELFF
TRBJ1-2	NA	NA	TRBV27	TGTGCCAGCAGTTCGCTAGGGAAAGATAGCTATGGCTACACCTTC	CASSSLGKDSYGYTF
TRBJ1-2	NA	NA	TRBV5-1	TGCGCCAGCAGCTTGGCCCCAGTGAATGCGGCTGGTGGCTACACCTTC	CASSLAPVNAAGGYTF
TRBJ1-2	few	TRBD1	TRBV15	TGTGCCACCAGCAGAGATAGGGGGCAGGCGAACATCTATGGCTACACCTTC	CATSRDRGQANIYGYTF
TRBJ2-1	NA	NA	TRBV6-6	TGTGCCAGCAAGGAGGGAGACTACAATGAGCAGTTCTTC	CASKEGDYNEQFF
TRBJ1-3	NA	NA	TRBV21-1	TGTGCCAGCAGCAAAGCGCTTCCCGGGGGGGCTGGAAACACCATATATTTT	CASSKALPGGAGNTIYF
TRBJ2-3	NA	TRBD2	TRBV5-1	TGCGCCAGCAGCTTTAGCGGGGGGAACACAGATACGCAGTATTTT	CASSFSGGNTDTQYF
TRBJ1-4	NA	NA	TRBV30	TGTGCCTGGAGCTTGGGACTGAGTAATGAAAAACTGTTTTTT	CAWSLGLSNEKLFF